This T cell receptor (beta chain) was captured by sequencing in a study of CD8+CD57+ T cells in acquired aplastic anemia. As for the study in general: Sorted cells (CD4+ and CD8+) yielded DNA amounts that averaged roughly 3.5 ug. Study results and limitations: The study identified roughly 31 CD8+ CDR3 sequences shared by patients and controls.

TCR beta VDJ and CDR3 profiling used genomic DNA as template. TCRdb independently ran MiXCR on the reads; one entry per CDR3 protein. Of about 160,000 distinct CDR3 sequences in the sample, under 55% were seen once. V dropped 8 bases and J dropped 6; count of bases not matched to a gene: 10. The germline gives CDR1 KGHSH, CDR2 LQKENI. The CDR3 totals 15 residues. Notes on this clonotype: Its antigen remains unidentified.

Sequenced patients had shown CD8+CD57+ cell expansion by flow cytometry. Each patient carried a diagnosis of severe acquired aplastic anemia. Sequenced input: sorted CD4+, CD8+, or CD8+CD57+ T cells (not recorded which) from PBMCs. This chain joins TRBV18 and TRBJ2-1, with 10 bases aligning to TRBD1. This TCR was sampled from a human donor with aplastic anemia. In nucleotides, the CDR3 is TGTGCCAGCCCACTGCCCGGGACAGGGGCCAATGAGCAGTTCTTC. Residues: CASPLPGTGANEQFF.